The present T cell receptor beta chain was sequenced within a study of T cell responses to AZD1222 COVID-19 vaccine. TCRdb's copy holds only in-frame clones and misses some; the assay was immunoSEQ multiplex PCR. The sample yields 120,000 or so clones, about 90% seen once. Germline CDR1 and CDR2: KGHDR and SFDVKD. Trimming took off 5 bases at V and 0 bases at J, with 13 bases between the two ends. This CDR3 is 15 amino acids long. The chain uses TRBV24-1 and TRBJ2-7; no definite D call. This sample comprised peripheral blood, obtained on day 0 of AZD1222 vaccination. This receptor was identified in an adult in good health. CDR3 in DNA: TGTGCCACCAGTGCCCCCACAGAGAGCTCCTACGAGCAGTACTTC. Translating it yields CATSAPTESSYEQYF.